This T cell receptor (beta chain) was sequenced for a study of human T cells and chemical hapten exposure. Study summary: Weekly administration of diphenylcyclopropenone to the scalp of patients continued throughout the roughly 23-week study.

In the library, unique molecular identifiers were attached to individual cDNA molecules. TCRdb independently ran MiXCR on the RACE reads; one entry per CDR3 protein. The table lists roughly 380,000 distinct CDR3 sequences, nearly 5% of them singletons. V was clipped by 1 base and J by 4 bases; unmatched bases: 3. CDR1 is SQVTM and CDR2 is ANQGSEA in the germline V gene. The CDR3 contains 14 residues. Time point specified: patch test 1, 2 weeks after DPC sensitization. The treatment denotes: therapeutic diphenylcyclopropenone sensitization with weekly scalp DPC. Unfractionated whole blood was the source of the extracted total RNA. This clonotype has a count of ten or more.

The origin of this receptor is a woman between 50 and 59 years old with alopecia areata. Some clones in this sample may be carry-over from other donors' samples. Sequencing used whole blood, obtained in connection with sensitization to the hapten diphenylcyclopropenone (DPC). The genes are TRBV29-1 and TRBJ2-2; TRBD1 matches 7 bases. This CDR3 is CSVEATGSTGELFF. The CDR3 DNA follows: TGCAGCGTTGAAGCGACAGGGAGCACCGGGGAGCTGTTTTTT.